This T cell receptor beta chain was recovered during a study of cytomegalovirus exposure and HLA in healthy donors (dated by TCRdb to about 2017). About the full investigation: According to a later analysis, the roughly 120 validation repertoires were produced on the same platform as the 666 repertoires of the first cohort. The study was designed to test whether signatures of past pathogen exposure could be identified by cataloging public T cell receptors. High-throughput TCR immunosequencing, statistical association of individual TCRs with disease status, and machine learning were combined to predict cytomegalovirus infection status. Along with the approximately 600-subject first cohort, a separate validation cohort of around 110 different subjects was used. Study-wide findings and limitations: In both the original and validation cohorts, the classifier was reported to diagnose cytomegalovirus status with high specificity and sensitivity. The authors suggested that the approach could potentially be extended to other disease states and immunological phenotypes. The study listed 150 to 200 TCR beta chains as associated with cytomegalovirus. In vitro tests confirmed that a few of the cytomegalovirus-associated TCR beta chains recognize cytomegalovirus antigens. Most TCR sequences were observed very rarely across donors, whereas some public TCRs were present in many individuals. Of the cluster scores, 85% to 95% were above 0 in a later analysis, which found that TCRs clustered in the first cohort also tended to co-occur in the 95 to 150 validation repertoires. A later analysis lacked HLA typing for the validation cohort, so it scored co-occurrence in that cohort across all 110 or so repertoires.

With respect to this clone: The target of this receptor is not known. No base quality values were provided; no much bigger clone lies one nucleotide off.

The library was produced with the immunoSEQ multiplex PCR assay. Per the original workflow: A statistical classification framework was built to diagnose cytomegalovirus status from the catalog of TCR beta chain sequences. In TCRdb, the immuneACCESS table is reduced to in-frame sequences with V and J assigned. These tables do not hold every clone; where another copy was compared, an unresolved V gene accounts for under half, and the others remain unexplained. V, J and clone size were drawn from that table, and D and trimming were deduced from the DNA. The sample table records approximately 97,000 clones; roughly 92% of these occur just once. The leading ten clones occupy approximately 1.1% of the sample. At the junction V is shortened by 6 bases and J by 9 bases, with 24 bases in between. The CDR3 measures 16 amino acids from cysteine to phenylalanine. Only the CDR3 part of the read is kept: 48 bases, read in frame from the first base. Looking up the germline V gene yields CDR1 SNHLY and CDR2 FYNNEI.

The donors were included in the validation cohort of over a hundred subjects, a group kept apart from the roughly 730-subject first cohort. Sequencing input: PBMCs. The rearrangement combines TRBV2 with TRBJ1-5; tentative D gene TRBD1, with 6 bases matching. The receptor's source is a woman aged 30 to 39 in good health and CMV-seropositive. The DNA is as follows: TGTGCCAGCAGCCAGAACAGGGCCATTGGGATCCGGCCCCAGCATTTT. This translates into CASSQNRAIGIRPQHF. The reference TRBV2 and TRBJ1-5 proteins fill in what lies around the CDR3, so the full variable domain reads EPEVTQTPSHQVTQMGQEVILRCVPISNHLYFYWYRQILGQKVEFLVSFYNNEISEKSEIFDDQFSVERPDGSNFTLKIRSTKLEDSAMYFCASSQNRAIGIRPQHFGDGTRLSIL.